The clone carrying this TCR beta chain was counted many times. The J segment lost 0 bases and the V segment lost 2 bases, leaving 5 bases of the junction unmatched. There are 17 residues in the CDR3. The germline CDR1 and CDR2 sequences are SGHTA and FQGTGA. Alpha and beta chains were covered, as first-strand cDNA relied on TRAV- and TRBV-specific primers. TCRs underwent 20 PCR cycles of amplification with a constant-region primer and V-primer adapter. In TCRdb, the reads were re-called with MiXCR into one record per CDR3 protein. The table includes over 70,000 distinct CDR3 sequences, 30% to 40% detected once. The entry originates in a study of low-dose radiotherapy and immunotherapy resistance in tumors. As to time point: before trial treatment. Those who qualified had advanced solid tumors (lacking tumor-infiltrating lymphocytes).

This receptor was identified in a female donor with ovarian cancer. Sequenced here: PBMCs, sampled before treatment. This chain uses TRBV7-3 with TRBJ1-3; 9 bases map to TRBD1. CDR3 bases: TGTGCCAGCAGCTTATGGGGACAGGGTCCCTCTGGAAACACCATATATTTT. This encodes CASSLWGQGPSGNTIYF.